A single sample gave rise to the 21 T cell receptor beta chains below, sequenced in a study of T cell repertoires in cytomegalovirus infection. A single record per CDR3 protein comes from TCRdb applying MiXCR to the reads. The sample lists around 280,000 distinct CDR3 sequences, roughly 15% occurring once. Sequenced material: PBMCs. These receptors were collected from a human donor in good health (CMV status not recorded). Some clones in this sample may be carry-over from other donors' samples.

At least ten counts were recorded for this clonotype. V and J are TRBV20-1 and TRBJ2-1; possibly TRBD1 or TRBD2 for D (5 bases each). Germline V gene lookup returns CDR1 DFQATT and CDR2 SNEGSKA (reference sequence). V lost 6 bases and J 0 bases, leaving 18 bases between the germline ends. CDR3 length: 16 residues. The CDR3 DNA follows: TGCAGTGCCCCGAGGGCAGGGCAAACCTCCTACAATGAGCAGTTCTTC. Encoded protein: CSAPRAGQTSYNEQFF.

The V and J genes are TRBV18 and TRBJ2-5; D is undetermined. The CDR3 length is 12 residues. Per the germline V gene, CDR1 is KGHSH and CDR2 is LQKENI. Trimming removed 1 base at V and 5 bases at J, with 5 bases between. The CDR3 is CASSPLLETQYF. The CDR3 DNA is TGTGCCAGCTCACCACTTCTTGAGACCCAGTACTTC. Variable domain in full (rest from reference TRBV18 and TRBJ2-5): NAGVMQNPRHLVRRRGQEARLRCSPMKGHSHVYWYRQLPEEGLKFMVYLQKENIIDESGMPKERFSAEFPKEGPSILRIQQVVRGDSAAYFCASSPLLETQYFGPGTRLLVL.

Many counts were recorded for this clonotype. The V and J genes are TRBV6-1 and TRBJ2-3, with D possibly matching TRBD2 (6 bases). Per the germline V gene, CDR1 is MNHNS and CDR2 is SASEGT. This CDR3 contains 15 residues. V shed 4 bases and J shed 2 bases, with 13 bases lying between them. The CDR3 spells CASSGPRGLTDTQYF. DNA for the CDR3: TGTGCCAGCAGTGGGCCGAGGGGACTCACAGATACGCAGTATTTT.

This clonotype came up many times. This rearrangement joins TRBV7-2 to TRBJ2-7, with a possible D match to TRBD2 (5 bases). The CDR3 runs 13 residues. The V gene's germline CDR1 is SGHTA and CDR2 FQGNSA. The V end lost 4 bases, the J end lost 3 bases, and 10 bases lay between the germline ends. CDR3 coding DNA: TGTGCCAGCAGCTCTACGGGGTACTACGAGCAGTACTTC. Protein product: CASSSTGYYEQYF.

This chain connects TRBV5-1 to TRBJ2-1; D is possibly TRBD1 or TRBD2 (6 bases each). The V and J ends lost 0 bases and 8 bases respectively, with 15 bases between them. Germline CDR1 and CDR2: SGHRS and YFSETQ. The CDR3 contains 15 residues. The CDR3 sequence: CASSLAGAGVHEQFF. CDR3 coding DNA: TGCGCCAGCAGCTTGGCGGGGGCAGGGGTACATGAGCAGTTCTTC. Filled out from reference TRBV5-1 and TRBJ2-1, the complete variable domain reads KAGVTQTPRYLIKTRGQQVTLSCSPISGHRSVSWYQQTPGQGLQFLFEYFSETQRNKGNFPGRFSGRQFSNSRSEMNVSTLELGDSALYLCASSLAGAGVHEQFFGPGTRLTVL.

In its sample, this clonotype was seen many times. The CDR3 spells CASTIESPSGPDTQYF. The CDR3 DNA sequence: TGTGCCAGCACCATAGAGTCCCCTAGCGGTCCAGATACGCAGTATTTT. The V and J genes are TRBV12-3 or TRBV12-4 and TRBJ2-3; 7 nucleotides agree with TRBD2. The length of the CDR3 is 16 residues. The junction had 14 bases not matched to a gene; V was cut back by 7 bases and J by 4 bases.

The table lists this clonotype with a few counts. This chain uses TRBV19 with TRBJ2-2; a possible D gene is TRBD1 (5 bases). Germline CDR1 is LNHDA and CDR2 is SQIVND (reference sequence). This CDR3 comprises 14 residues. V lost 5 bases and J lost 5, with 12 bases in between. CDR3 sequence: CASSYTSGTGELFF. The CDR3 coding sequence is TGTGCCAGTAGTTATACCTCAGGGACCGGGGAGCTGTTTTTT.

This chain uses TRBV28 with TRBJ2-3; 8 bases agree with TRBD2. The germline V gene encodes CDR1 MDHEN and CDR2 SYDVKM. CDR3 size: 16 residues. Trimming took 2 bases from V and 2 from J; bases not matched to a gene: 6. CDR3 in DNA: TGTGCCAGCAGTTTAGGCCCCGGGAGGGCCACAGATACGCAGTATTTT. It translates to CASSLGPGRATDTQYF.

The table lists this clonotype with many counts. The chain has TRBV14 and TRBJ1-1; D ambiguous. CDR3 length: 14 amino acids. The germline V gene encodes CDR1 SGHDN and CDR2 FVKESK. The V and J ends lost 1 base and 5 bases respectively, with 11 bases between them. The CDR3 loop reads CASSQVSGGTEAFF. The CDR3 DNA is TGTGCCAGCAGCCAAGTATCGGGCGGAACTGAAGCTTTCTTT.

This clonotype has at least ten counts. The chain joins TRBV4-1 to TRBJ2-4; 7 bases are a match to TRBD1. CDR3 size: 14 residues. V gave up 2 bases and J gave up 5 bases; unmatched junction bases: 3. CDR1 is MGHRA, CDR2 YSYEKL, per germline. As DNA, the CDR3 is TGCGCCAGCAGCCAATCTGGACAGGAAAACATTCAGTACTTC. This codes for CASSQSGQENIQYF.

V gene TRBV20-1 combines with J gene TRBJ1-2, with D perhaps matching TRBD1 (5 bases). The ends were cut back, 3 bases at V and 2 bases at J, with 7 bases in the middle. The CDR3 covers 12 residues. The germline gives CDR1 DFQATT, CDR2 SNEGSKA (reference sequence). CDR3 loop: CSASWGNYGYTF. The CDR3 DNA reads as TGCAGTGCTAGTTGGGGGAACTATGGCTACACCTTC.

This clonotype was detected only a few times. The CDR3 loop reads CASPDPYEQYF. The CDR3 DNA is TGTGCCAGCCCCGACCCCTACGAGCAGTACTTC. The genes are TRBV7-3 and TRBJ2-7; D is uncertain. Trimming removed 8 bases at V and 2 bases at J, with 7 bases between. From germline, CDR1 is SGHTA and CDR2 FQGTGA. This CDR3 has 11 amino acids.

The table lists this clonotype with many counts. The chain has TRBV5-1 and TRBJ1-4, with no clear D. Trimming removed 0 bases from V and 6 bases from J, with 12 bases in between. The CDR3 is 15 residues long. Per germline, CDR1 SGHRS and CDR2 YFSETQ. CDR3 sequence reads: CASSLDHLWDEKLFF. The CDR3 DNA sequence: TGCGCCAGCAGCTTGGACCATCTTTGGGATGAAAAACTGTTTTTT.

This clonotype came up many times. The V gene is TRBV7-2, the J gene TRBJ1-2, with 9 bases fitting TRBD1. V shed 5 bases, J shed 8 bases, and the junction held 12 bases outside the gene matches. CDR1 and CDR2 from the germline V gene are SGHTA and FQGNSA. The CDR3 length is 15 residues. CDR3 sequence (DNA): TGTGCCAGCAGCCTACAGGGGGCGCAAGTAAAGGGCTACACCTTC. It encodes CASSLQGAQVKGYTF.

The chain combines TRBV20-1 with TRBJ2-1; TRBD1 matches 7 bases. This CDR3 has 14 amino acids. The ends lost 6 bases at V and 4 bases at J; junction bases unmatched: 9. CDR1 is DFQATT and CDR2 is SNEGSKA in the germline V gene (reference sequence). The CDR3 bases are TGCAGTGCGGTCACAGGGGCCCGTTACAATGAGCAGTTCTTC. Protein product: CSAVTGARYNEQFF.

The V call is TRBV20-1, the J call TRBJ1-4, with D uncertain. Germline loops: CDR1 DFQATT, CDR2 SNEGSKA (reference sequence). This CDR3 has 11 residues. V shed 5 bases and J shed 8 bases, with 9 bases lying between them. The DNA for the CDR3 is TGCAGTGCTTGGACCCAAGAAAAACTGTTTTTT. Protein: CSAWTQEKLFF.

This clonotype was seen a handful of times. The chain joins TRBV20-1 to TRBJ2-7, with 11 bases that match TRBD1. Germline V gene lookup returns CDR1 DFQATT and CDR2 SNEGSKA (reference sequence). J lost 5 bases, V lost 4 bases, and 10 bases had no gene match. The CDR3 sequence is 15 residues long. CDR3 region: CSAINSGQGAHEQYF. The CDR3 DNA is TGCAGTGCTATCAACTCCGGACAGGGGGCCCACGAGCAGTACTTC.

This clonotype has at least ten counts. The chain has TRBV7-9 and TRBJ2-5; TRBD1 matches at 8 bases. CDR1 and CDR2 from the germline V gene are SEHNR and FQNEAQ (reference sequence). The CDR3 contains 16 residues. V shed 5 bases, J shed 3 bases, and the junction held 11 bases outside the gene matches. The CDR3 loop is CASSPPFRTGKETQYF. The CDR3 nucleotides are TGTGCCAGCAGCCCTCCCTTTCGGACAGGGAAAGAGACCCAGTACTTC.

This clonotype has ten or more counts. The rearrangement links TRBV28 to TRBJ2-5, with D possibly being TRBD2 (5 bases). This CDR3 has 17 amino acids. Trimming shortened V by 3 bases and J by 2 bases, and 19 bases separated the two germline ends. From germline, CDR1 is MDHEN and CDR2 SYDVKM. The CDR3 DNA follows: TGTGCCAGCAGTTTCTTTTATAGCGTAAAGGAACAAGAGACCCAGTACTTC. This gives the protein CASSFFYSVKEQETQYF.

This clonotype was seen many times. CDR3: CASSSTGFSNQPQHF. In DNA form, the CDR3 reads TGTGCCAGCAGCTCGACAGGGTTTAGCAATCAGCCCCAGCATTTT. V gene TRBV7-2 combines with J gene TRBJ1-5, with 7 positions matching TRBD1. Germline CDR1 and CDR2: SGHTA and FQGNSA. V shed 4 bases and J 0 bases; nucleotides not matched to a gene: 3. The CDR3 extends over 15 amino acids.

The chain is built from TRBV29-1 and TRBJ1-1, with 7 bases lining up with TRBD1. After removal of 4 bases from V and 10 bases from J, the junction contained 3 bases not matched to a gene. Germline CDR1 is SQVTM and CDR2 is ANQGSEA. The CDR3 loop spans 10 amino acids. Here the CDR3 DNA reads TGCAGCGTTGTGGCAGGGGGAGCTTTCTTT. This sequence encodes CSVVAGGAFF.